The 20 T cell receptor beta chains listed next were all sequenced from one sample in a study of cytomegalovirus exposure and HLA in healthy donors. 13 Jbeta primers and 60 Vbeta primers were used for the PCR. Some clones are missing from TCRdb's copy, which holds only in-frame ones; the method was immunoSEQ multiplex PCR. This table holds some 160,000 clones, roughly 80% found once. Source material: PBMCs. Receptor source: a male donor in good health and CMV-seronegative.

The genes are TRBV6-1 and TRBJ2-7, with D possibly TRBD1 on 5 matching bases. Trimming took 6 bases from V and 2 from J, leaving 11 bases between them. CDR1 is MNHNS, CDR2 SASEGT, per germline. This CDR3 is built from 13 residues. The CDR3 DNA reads TGTGCCAGCAGGCACGGACACCCCTACGAGCAGTACTTC. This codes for CASRHGHPYEQYF.

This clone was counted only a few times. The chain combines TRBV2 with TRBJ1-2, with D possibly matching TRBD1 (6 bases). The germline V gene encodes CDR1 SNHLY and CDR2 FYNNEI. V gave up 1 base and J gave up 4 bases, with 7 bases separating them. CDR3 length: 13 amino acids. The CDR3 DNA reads TGTGCCAGCAGTGAAGACAGGGCCTATGGCTACACCTTC. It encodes CASSEDRAYGYTF.

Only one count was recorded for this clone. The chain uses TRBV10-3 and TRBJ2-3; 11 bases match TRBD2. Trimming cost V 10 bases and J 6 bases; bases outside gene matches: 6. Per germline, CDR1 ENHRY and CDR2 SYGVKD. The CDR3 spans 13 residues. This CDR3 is CATEWTSGDTQYF. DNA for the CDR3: TGTGCCACCGAGTGGACTAGCGGGGATACGCAGTATTTT.

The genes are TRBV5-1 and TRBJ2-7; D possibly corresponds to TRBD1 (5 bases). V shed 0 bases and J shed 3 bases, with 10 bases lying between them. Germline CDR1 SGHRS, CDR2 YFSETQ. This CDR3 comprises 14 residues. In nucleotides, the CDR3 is TGCGCCAGCAGCTTGGGTGACAGATTCTACGAGCAGTACTTC. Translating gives CASSLGDRFYEQYF. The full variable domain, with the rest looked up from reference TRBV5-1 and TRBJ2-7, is KAGVTQTPRYLIKTRGQQVTLSCSPISGHRSVSWYQQTPGQGLQFLFEYFSETQRNKGNFPGRFSGRQFSNSRSEMNVSTLELGDSALYLCASSLGDRFYEQYFGPGTRLTVT.

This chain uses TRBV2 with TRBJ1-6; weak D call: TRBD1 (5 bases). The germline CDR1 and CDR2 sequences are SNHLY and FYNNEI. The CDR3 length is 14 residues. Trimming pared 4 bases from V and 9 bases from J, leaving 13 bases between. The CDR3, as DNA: TGTGCCAGCAGTGTCAGGGATAGGACTTCACCCCTCCACTTT. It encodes CASSVRDRTSPLHF. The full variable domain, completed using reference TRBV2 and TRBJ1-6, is EPEVTQTPSHQVTQMGQEVILRCVPISNHLYFYWYRQILGQKVEFLVSFYNNEISEKSEIFDDQFSVERPDGSNFTLKIRSTKLEDSAMYFCASSVRDRTSPLHFGNGTRLTVT.

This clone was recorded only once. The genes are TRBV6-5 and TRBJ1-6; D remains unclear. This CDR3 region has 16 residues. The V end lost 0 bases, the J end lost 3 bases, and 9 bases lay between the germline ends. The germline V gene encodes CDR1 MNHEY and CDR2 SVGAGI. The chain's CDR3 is CASSYSAEGYNSPLHF. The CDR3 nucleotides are TGTGCCAGCAGTTACTCCGCAGAGGGCTATAATTCACCCCTCCACTTT.

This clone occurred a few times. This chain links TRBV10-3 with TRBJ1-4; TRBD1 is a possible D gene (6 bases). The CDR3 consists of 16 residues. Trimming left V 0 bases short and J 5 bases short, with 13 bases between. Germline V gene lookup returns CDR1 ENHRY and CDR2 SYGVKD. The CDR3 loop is CAISESVGQGNEKLFF. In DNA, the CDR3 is TGTGCCATCAGTGAGTCAGTCGGGCAGGGGAATGAAAAACTGTTTTTT.

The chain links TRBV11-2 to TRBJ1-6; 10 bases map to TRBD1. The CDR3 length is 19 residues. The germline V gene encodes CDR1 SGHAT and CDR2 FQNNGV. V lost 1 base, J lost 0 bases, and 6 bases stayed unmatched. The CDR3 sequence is CASSLGPGQGSSYNSPLHF. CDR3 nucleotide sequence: TGTGCCAGCAGCTTAGGACCGGGACAGGGGAGCTCCTATAATTCACCCCTCCACTTT.

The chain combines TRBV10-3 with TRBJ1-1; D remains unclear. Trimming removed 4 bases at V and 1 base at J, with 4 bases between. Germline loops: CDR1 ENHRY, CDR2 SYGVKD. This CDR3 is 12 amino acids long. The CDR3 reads CAISAQNTEAFF. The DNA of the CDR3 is TGTGCCATCAGTGCCCAGAACACTGAAGCTTTCTTT.

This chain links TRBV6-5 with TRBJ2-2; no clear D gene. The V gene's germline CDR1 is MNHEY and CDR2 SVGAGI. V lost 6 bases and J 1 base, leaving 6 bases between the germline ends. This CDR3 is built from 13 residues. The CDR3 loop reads CASRAGNTGELFF. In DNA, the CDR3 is TGTGCCAGCAGGGCAGGGAACACCGGGGAGCTGTTTTTT.

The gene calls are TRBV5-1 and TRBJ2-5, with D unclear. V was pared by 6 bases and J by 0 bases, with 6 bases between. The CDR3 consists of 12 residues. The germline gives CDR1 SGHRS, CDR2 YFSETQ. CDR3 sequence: CASNPDQETQYF. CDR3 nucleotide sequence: TGCGCCAGCAACCCGGACCAAGAGACCCAGTACTTC. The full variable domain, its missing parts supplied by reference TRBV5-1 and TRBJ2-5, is KAGVTQTPRYLIKTRGQQVTLSCSPISGHRSVSWYQQTPGQGLQFLFEYFSETQRNKGNFPGRFSGRQFSNSRSEMNVSTLELGDSALYLCASNPDQETQYFGPGTRLLVL.

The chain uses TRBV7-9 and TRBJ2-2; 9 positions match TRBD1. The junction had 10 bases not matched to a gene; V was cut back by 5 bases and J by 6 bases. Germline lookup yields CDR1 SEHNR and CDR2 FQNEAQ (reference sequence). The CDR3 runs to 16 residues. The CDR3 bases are TGTGCCAGCAGCCCATACGGGACAGGGTCCGCCGGGGAGCTGTTTTTT. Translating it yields CASSPYGTGSAGELFF.

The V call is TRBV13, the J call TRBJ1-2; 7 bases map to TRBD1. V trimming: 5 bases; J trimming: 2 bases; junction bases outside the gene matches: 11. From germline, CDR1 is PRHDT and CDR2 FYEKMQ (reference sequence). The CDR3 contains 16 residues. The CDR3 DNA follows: TGTGCCAGCAGCCGCCCCGGAGGACAGGAGAACTATGGCTACACCTTC. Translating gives CASSRPGGQENYGYTF.

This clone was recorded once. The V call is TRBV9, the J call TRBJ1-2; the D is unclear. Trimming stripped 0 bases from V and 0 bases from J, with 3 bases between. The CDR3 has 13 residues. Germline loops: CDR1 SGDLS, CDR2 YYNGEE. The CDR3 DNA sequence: TGTGCCAGCAGCGTAGGAGCTAACTATGGCTACACCTTC. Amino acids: CASSVGANYGYTF.

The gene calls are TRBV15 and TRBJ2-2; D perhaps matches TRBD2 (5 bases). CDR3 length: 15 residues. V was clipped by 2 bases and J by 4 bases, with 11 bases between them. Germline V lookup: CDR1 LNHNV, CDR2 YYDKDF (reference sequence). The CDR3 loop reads CATSRSHSGTGELFF. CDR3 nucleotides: TGTGCCACCAGCAGATCCCACAGCGGCACCGGGGAGCTGTTTTTT.

The CDR3, as DNA: TGTGCCAGCAGTTCACGGGGGACTAGCCTGCATGAGCAGTTCTTC. It codes for CASSSRGTSLHEQFF. The J gene is TRBJ2-1, the V gene TRBV2; 9 bases align to TRBD2. CDR1 is SNHLY, CDR2 FYNNEI, per germline. V gave up 5 bases and J gave up 8 bases; unmatched junction bases: 10. The CDR3 contains 15 residues.

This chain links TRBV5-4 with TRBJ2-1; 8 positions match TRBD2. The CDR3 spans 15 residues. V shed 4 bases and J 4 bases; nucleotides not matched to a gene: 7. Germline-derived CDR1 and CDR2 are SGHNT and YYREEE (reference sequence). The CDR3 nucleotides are TGTGCCAGCAGCCGCGAGGTAGCGGGGTACAATGAGCAGTTCTTC. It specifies CASSREVAGYNEQFF.

CDR3: CASRVGVTGELFF. The CDR3 nucleotides are TGTGCCAGCAGAGTCGGGGTCACCGGGGAGCTGTTTTTT. The chain recombines TRBV6-1 with TRBJ2-2; D may be TRBD2 (5 bases). With 6 bases removed from V and 4 bases from J, the gap between germline ends came to 9 bases. The CDR3 totals 13 residues. Germline V lookup: CDR1 MNHNS, CDR2 SASEGT.

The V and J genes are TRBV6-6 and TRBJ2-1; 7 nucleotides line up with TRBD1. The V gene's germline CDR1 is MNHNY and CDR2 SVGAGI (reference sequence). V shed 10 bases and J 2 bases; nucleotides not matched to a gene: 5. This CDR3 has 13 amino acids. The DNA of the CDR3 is TGTGCCACTAAGACAGGGCCCTACAATGAGCAGTTCTTC. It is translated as CATKTGPYNEQFF.

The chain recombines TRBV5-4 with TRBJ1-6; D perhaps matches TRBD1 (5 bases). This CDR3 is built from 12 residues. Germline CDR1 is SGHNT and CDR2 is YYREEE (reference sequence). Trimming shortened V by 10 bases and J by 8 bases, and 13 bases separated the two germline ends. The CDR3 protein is CAYQQGYSPLHF. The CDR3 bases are TGTGCCTACCAGCAGGGATATTCACCCCTCCACTTT.